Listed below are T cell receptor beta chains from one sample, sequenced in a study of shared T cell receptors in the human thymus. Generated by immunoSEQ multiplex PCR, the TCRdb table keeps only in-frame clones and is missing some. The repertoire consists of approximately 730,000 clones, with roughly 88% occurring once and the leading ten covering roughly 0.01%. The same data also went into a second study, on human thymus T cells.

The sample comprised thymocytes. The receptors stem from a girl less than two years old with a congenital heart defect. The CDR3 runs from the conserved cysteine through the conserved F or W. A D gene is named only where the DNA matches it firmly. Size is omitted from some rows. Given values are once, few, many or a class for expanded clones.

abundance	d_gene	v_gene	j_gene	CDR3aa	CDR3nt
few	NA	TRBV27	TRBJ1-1	CASRGAFSHTGTEAFF	TGTGCCAGCAGGGGGGCCTTTTCGCACACAGGCACTGAAGCTTTCTTT
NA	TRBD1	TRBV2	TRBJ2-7	CASSADRGEQYF	TGTGCCAGCAGTGCGGACAGGGGCGAGCAGTACTTC
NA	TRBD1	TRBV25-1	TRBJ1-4	CASSYSDRELNEKLFF	TGTGCCAGCAGTTACTCGGACAGGGAGCTAAATGAAAAACTGTTTTTT
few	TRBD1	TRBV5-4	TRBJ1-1	CASSPTLTGRGTTEAFF	TGTGCCAGCAGCCCAACTTTGACAGGGAGAGGGACCACTGAAGCTTTCTTT
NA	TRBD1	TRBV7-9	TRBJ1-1	CASSPGTGGSINEAFF	TGTGCCAGCAGTCCCGGGACAGGGGGGTCAATTAATGAAGCTTTCTTT
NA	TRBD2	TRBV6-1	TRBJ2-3	CASRPGGEVTDTQYF	TGTGCCAGCAGGCCCGGGGGGGAAGTCACAGATACGCAGTATTTT
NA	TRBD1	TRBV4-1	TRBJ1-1	CASSQRGQGTEAFF	TGCGCCAGCAGCCAAAGGGGGCAAGGCACTGAAGCTTTCTTT
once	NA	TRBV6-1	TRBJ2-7	CASRQGSLFSYEQYF	TGTGCCAGCAGGCAGGGCAGCCTCTTCTCCTACGAGCAGTACTTC
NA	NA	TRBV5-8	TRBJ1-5	CASSSWEGYSNQPQHF	TGTGCCAGCAGCTCCTGGGAGGGTTATAGCAATCAGCCCCAGCATTTT
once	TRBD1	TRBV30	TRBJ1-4	CAWSTSSGTGCMMNGKLFF	TGTGCCTGGAGTACATCCTCCGGGACAGGGTGCATGATGAACGGAAAACTGTTTTTT
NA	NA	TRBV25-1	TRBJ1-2	CASSSDSGYTF	TGTGCCAGCAGTTCTGACAGTGGCTACACCTTC
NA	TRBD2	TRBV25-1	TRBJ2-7	CANSETSWDDYEQYF	TGTGCCAACAGCGAGACTAGCTGGGATGACTACGAGCAGTACTTC
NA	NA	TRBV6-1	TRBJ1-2	CASSEDRPRDYGYTF	TGTGCCAGCAGTGAAGACCGACCGAGGGACTATGGCTACACCTTC
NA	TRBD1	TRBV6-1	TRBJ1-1	CASSGTGVPDTEAFF	TGTGCCAGCAGTGGAACAGGGGTCCCGGACACTGAAGCTTTCTTT
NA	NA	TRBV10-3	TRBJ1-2	CAISDWSRSNYGYTF	TGTGCCATCAGTGATTGGAGTAGGTCTAACTATGGCTACACCTTC
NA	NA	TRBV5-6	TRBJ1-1	CASSSTATGSTEAFF	TGTGCCAGCAGCTCCACTGCCACCGGGAGCACTGAAGCTTTCTTT
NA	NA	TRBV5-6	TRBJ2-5	CASSFFQGLSIQETQYF	TGTGCCAGCAGTTTTTTCCAGGGCCTTTCAATCCAAGAGACCCAGTACTTC
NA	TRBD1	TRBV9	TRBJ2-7	CASSGGTGNDEQYF	TGTGCCAGCAGCGGCGGGACAGGGAACGACGAGCAGTACTTC
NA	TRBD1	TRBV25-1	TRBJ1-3	CASGERQGSGRNTIYF	TGTGCCAGCGGAGAGAGACAGGGGTCTGGTAGAAACACCATATATTTT
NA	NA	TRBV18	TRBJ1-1	CASSPRQSSNTEAFF	TGTGCCAGCTCACCGCGACAGAGTTCGAACACTGAAGCTTTCTTT
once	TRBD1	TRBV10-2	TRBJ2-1	CASSELDRGGEQFF	TGCGCCAGCAGTGAATTGGACAGGGGTGGTGAGCAGTTCTTC
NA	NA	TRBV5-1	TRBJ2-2	CASSPRHYTGELFF	TGCGCCAGCAGCCCAAGACACTACACCGGGGAGCTGTTTTTT
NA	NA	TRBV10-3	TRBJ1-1	CAITRGDDTEAFF	TGTGCCATCACACGGGGGGATGACACTGAAGCTTTCTTT
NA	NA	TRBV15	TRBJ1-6	CATSLPAGNHNSPLHF	TGTGCCACCAGCCTACCCGCAGGAAACCATAATTCACCCCTCCACTTT
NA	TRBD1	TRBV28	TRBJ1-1	CASSLRQGGENTEAFF	TGTGCCAGCAGTTTAAGACAGGGGGGAGAGAACACTGAAGCTTTCTTT